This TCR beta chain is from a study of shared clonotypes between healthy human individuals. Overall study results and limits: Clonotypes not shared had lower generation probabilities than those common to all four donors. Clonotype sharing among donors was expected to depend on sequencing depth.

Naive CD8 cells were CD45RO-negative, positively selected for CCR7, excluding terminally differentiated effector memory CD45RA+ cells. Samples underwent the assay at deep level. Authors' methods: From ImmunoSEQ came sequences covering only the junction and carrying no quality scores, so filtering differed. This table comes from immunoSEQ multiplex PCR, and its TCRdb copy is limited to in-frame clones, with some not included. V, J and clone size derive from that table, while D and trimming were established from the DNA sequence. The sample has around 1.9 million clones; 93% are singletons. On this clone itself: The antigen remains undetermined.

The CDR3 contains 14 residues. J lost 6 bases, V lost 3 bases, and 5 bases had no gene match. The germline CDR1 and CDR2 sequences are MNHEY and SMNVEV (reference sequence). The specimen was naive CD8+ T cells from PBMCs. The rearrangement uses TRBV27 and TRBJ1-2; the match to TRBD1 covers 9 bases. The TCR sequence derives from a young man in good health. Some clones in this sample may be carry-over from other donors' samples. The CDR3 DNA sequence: TGTGCCAGCAGTTTCTTACAGGGGGCGGATGGCTACACCTTC. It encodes CASSFLQGADGYTF.